Following are 18 T cell receptor beta chains from one sample sequenced in a study of OX40 agonist ivuxolimab in advanced cancers. Some clones are missing from TCRdb's copy, which holds only in-frame ones; the method was immunoSEQ multiplex PCR. This sample has about 71,000 clones; about 81% occur once, and the top ten carry about 5%. Sample: CD4+ or CD8+ T cells sorted from blood, taken in a trial of the OX40 agonist ivuxolimab. The receptors were gathered from an adult with an advanced solid tumor such as melanoma, head and neck, liver or kidney cancer.

This rearrangement joins TRBV29-1 to TRBJ2-3, with TRBD2 matching over 14 bases. The CDR3 spans 17 residues. Per the germline V gene, CDR1 is SQVTM and CDR2 is ANQGSEA. J lost 0 bases, V lost 6 bases, and 8 bases had no gene match. The CDR3 protein is CSVAGTSGSYSTDTQYF. In DNA form, the CDR3 reads TGCAGCGTCGCTGGGACTAGCGGGAGTTATAGCACAGATACGCAGTATTTT.

This clone came up a few times. Other DNA sequences of this sample code for an identical CDR3. V usage is TRBV4-1 and J usage is TRBJ1-5; D is unresolved. CDR3 length equals 13 residues. From germline, CDR1 is MGHRA and CDR2 YSYEKL. Trimming took 0 bases from V and 6 from J, leaving 6 bases between them. In DNA form, the CDR3 reads TGCGCCAGCAGCCAAGAGGGGAGTCAGCCCCAGCATTTT. Protein sequence: CASSQEGSQPQHF.

V and J are TRBV6-5 and TRBJ2-5; 11 bases are a match to TRBD1. The CDR3 runs 15 residues. The V gene's germline CDR1 is MNHEY and CDR2 SVGAGI. With 2 bases clipped from V and 5 bases from J, the junction kept 4 bases outside the gene matches. CDR3 nucleotides: TGTGCCAGCAGTTACGGGACAGGGGGTGCGGAGACCCAGTACTTC. Amino acid sequence: CASSYGTGGAETQYF.

This chain links TRBV13 with TRBJ2-5; possible D gene TRBD2, 5 bases. With the DNA end fitting TRBJ2-7 better, the J assignment may be wrong. This CDR3 has 14 amino acids. Per germline, CDR1 PRHDT and CDR2 FYEKMQ (reference sequence). Written as DNA, the CDR3 is TGTGCCAGCAGCTTCGCCGGGAACTCCTACGAGCAGTACTTC. The encoded protein is CASSFAGNSYEQYF.

This clone showed up just once. V gene TRBV11-3 combines with J gene TRBJ1-5; 8 bases fit TRBD1. The CDR3 covers 14 residues. V shed 5 bases, J shed 3 bases, and the junction held 3 bases outside the gene matches. Per germline, CDR1 SGHNT and CDR2 YENEEA. CDR3 residues: CASSRTGSNQPQHF. CDR3 DNA sequence: TGTGCCAGCAGCAGGACAGGGTCCAATCAGCCCCAGCATTTT.

This rearrangement joins TRBV19 to TRBJ2-1; D is uncertain. This CDR3 spans 14 amino acids. V was trimmed by 3 bases and J by 7 bases, leaving 13 bases between them. CDR1 and CDR2 (germline): LNHDA, SQIVND (reference sequence). CDR3: CASSIQSWDNEQFF. The CDR3 nucleotides read TGTGCCAGTAGTATCCAGAGCTGGGATAATGAGCAGTTCTTC.

The genes are TRBV7-9 and TRBJ1-1; weak D call: TRBD1 (6 bases). Germline V gene data show CDR1 as SEHNR and CDR2 as FQNEAQ (reference sequence). Deletions cut 0 bases from V and 4 bases from J, with 9 bases between. CDR3 length: 14 amino acids. CDR3 DNA: TGTGCCAGCAGCTTAGCAACACAGGGCACTGAAGCTTTCTTT. It encodes CASSLATQGTEAFF.

The chain has TRBV30 and TRBJ1-3; 8 nucleotides line up with TRBD1. The ends lost 1 base at V and 7 bases at J; junction bases unmatched: 15. CDR3 size: 17 residues. The germline gives CDR1 GTSNPN, CDR2 SVGIG (reference sequence). CDR3 sequence: CAWSALRRRQGANTIYF. The CDR3, as DNA: TGTGCCTGGAGTGCCCTTCGCCGTCGGCAGGGGGCGAACACCATATATTTT.

This clone was found once. The chain combines TRBV5-1 with TRBJ2-2; 12 bases are a match to TRBD2. CDR3 length equals 17 residues. V shed 4 bases, J shed 0 bases, and the junction held 4 bases outside the gene matches. CDR1 and CDR2 from the germline V gene are SGHRS and YFSETQ. CDR3 DNA sequence: TGCGCCAGCAGCATACTAGCGGGGGGAACGAACACCGGGGAGCTGTTTTTT. Its translation: CASSILAGGTNTGELFF.

The genes are TRBV18 and TRBJ1-3, with 7 nucleotides matching TRBD1. Germline CDR1 and CDR2: KGHSH and LQKENI. This CDR3 contains 15 residues. V shed 4 bases and J 0 bases; nucleotides not matched to a gene: 3. CDR3 loop: CASSQGQISGNTIYF. The DNA for the CDR3 is TGTGCCAGCTCACAGGGACAGATCTCTGGAAACACCATATATTTT.

This chain links TRBV18 with TRBJ2-3; 7 bases are shared with TRBD2. CDR1 is KGHSH, CDR2 LQKENI, per germline. This CDR3 has 15 residues. V lost 6 bases to trimming and J lost 2 bases; unmatched junction nucleotides: 8. The CDR3 protein is CASSPTGGPTDTQYF. The CDR3, as DNA: TGTGCCAGCTCCCCAACGGGAGGACCCACAGATACGCAGTATTTT. Looking up the rest from reference TRBV18 and TRBJ2-3 gives the full variable domain: NAGVMQNPRHLVRRRGQEARLRCSPMKGHSHVYWYRQLPEEGLKFMVYLQKENIIDESGMPKERFSAEFPKEGPSILRIQQVVRGDSAAYFCASSPTGGPTDTQYFGPGTRLTVL.

V gene TRBV7-2 combines with J gene TRBJ1-2; no reliable D call. CDR3 size: 16 residues. Germline CDR1 SGHTA, CDR2 FQGNSA. V lost 3 bases and J lost 6, with 20 bases in between. The CDR3 region has the DNA TGTGCCAGCAGCTTGCAGACCTATACTACCGTGGATGGCTACACCTTC. Its translation is CASSLQTYTTVDGYTF.

The chain uses TRBV5-4 and TRBJ2-7; D remains ambiguous. With 4 bases removed from V and 2 bases from J, the gap between germline ends came to 19 bases. Germline V gives CDR1 SGHNT, CDR2 YYREEE (reference sequence). This CDR3 is built from 16 residues. The CDR3 protein is CASSADPNPSTYEQYF. Written as DNA, the CDR3 is TGTGCCAGCAGCGCCGATCCGAATCCGTCGACCTACGAGCAGTACTTC. The whole variable domain, remainder taken from reference TRBV5-4 and TRBJ2-7, is ETGVTQSPTHLIKTRGQQVTLRCSSQSGHNTVSWYQQALGQGPQFIFQYYREEENGRGNFPPRFSGLQFPNYSSELNVNALELDDSALYLCASSADPNPSTYEQYFGPGTRLTVT.

This chain links TRBV6-5 with TRBJ1-2, with TRBD1 matching over 11 bases. With 2 bases clipped from V and 6 bases from J, the junction kept 5 bases outside the gene matches. CDR1 is MNHEY and CDR2 is SVGAGI in the germline V gene. The CDR3 has 15 residues. This CDR3 reads CASSYAGTGGDGYTF. CDR3 DNA sequence: TGTGCCAGCAGTTACGCCGGGACAGGGGGTGATGGCTACACCTTC.

The chain recombines TRBV5-6 with TRBJ1-4; D ambiguous. The CDR3 is 13 amino acids. Per germline, CDR1 SGHDT and CDR2 YYEEEE. The V and J ends lost 2 bases and 4 bases respectively, with 6 bases between them. The CDR3 sequence is CASSFRNNEKLFF. DNA of the CDR3: TGTGCCAGCAGCTTCAGGAATAATGAAAAACTGTTTTTT.

The rearrangement joins TRBV18 to TRBJ1-4, with D possibly being TRBD1 (5 bases). The CDR3 spans 16 residues. Per the germline V gene, CDR1 is KGHSH and CDR2 is LQKENI. V dropped 1 base and J dropped 7 bases, with 16 bases sitting between them. CDR3 in amino acids: CASSPLQDVLVEKLFF. The DNA for the CDR3 is TGTGCCAGCTCACCACTACAGGATGTCCTTGTTGAAAAACTGTTTTTT.

As concerns this clone: Other DNA sequences from this sample encode an identical CDR3 as well. The gene calls are TRBV5-1 and TRBJ2-7; 7 positions match TRBD2. Trimming at V came to 0 bases and at J to 7 bases, leaving 4 bases not matched to a gene. The CDR3 is 13 amino acids. Germline CDR1 is SGHRS and CDR2 is YFSETQ. CDR3 DNA: TGCGCCAGCAGCTTGGCTACGCGGGAGGAGCAGTACTTC. Protein sequence: CASSLATREEQYF.

This chain joins TRBV2 and TRBJ2-5; TRBD2 agrees at 7 bases. CDR3 length: 14 residues. The germline V gene encodes CDR1 SNHLY and CDR2 FYNNEI. V shed 7 bases and J 3 bases; nucleotides not matched to a gene: 8. Here the CDR3 reads CASTNYREEETQYF. CDR3 DNA sequence: TGTGCCAGCACTAATTACCGGGAGGAAGAGACCCAGTACTTC.